The clone carrying this T cell receptor (beta chain) was observed many times. The target antigen is unknown. The sample comes from a study of neurological immune-mediated disorders. Study context: Secondary progressive cases numbered 3 among the roughly 34 multiple sclerosis patients, while the other 31 were relapsing-remitting. Study conclusions and caveats: The multiple sclerosis repertoire cluster showed no association with any clinical or MRI feature. The authors stated that larger cohorts are needed. Falling below healthy controls, multiple sclerosis showed the least TCR clonal expansion, while HTLV-1-associated myelopathy showed the most.

Per germline, CDR1 SGHTA and CDR2 FQGNSA. V was cut by 5 bases and J by 4 bases, with 15 bases left in between. This CDR3 spans 14 amino acids. TCRdb itself ran the 5' RACE reads through MiXCR, one entry per CDR3 protein. This table has over 60,000 distinct CDR3 sequences, about 5% appearing once. The V gene is TRBV7-2, the J gene TRBJ2-7; the D is unclear. The specimen sequenced was PBMCs. The sequence was collected from a woman in her thirties with multiple sclerosis. This CDR3 is CASSPRGPTYEQYF. The CDR3 DNA reads as TGTGCCAGCAGCCCCCGTGGGCCTACTTACGAGCAGTACTTC. Full variable domain (outside the CDR3, taken from reference TRBV7-2 and TRBJ2-7): GAGVSQSPSNKVTEKGKDVELRCDPISGHTALYWYRQSLGQGLEFLIYFQGNSAPDKSGLPSDRFSAERTGGSVSTLTIQRTQQEDSAVYLCASSPRGPTYEQYFGPGTRLTVT.